This is a list of T cell receptor beta chains from one sample in a study of blood T cells in healthy people across ages. TCRdb redid the calling of the 5' RACE reads with MiXCR, one entry per CDR3 protein. The sample has approximately 790,000 distinct CDR3 sequences; about 62% are singletons. Specimen: blood. These receptors all come from a man aged 25 to 40 in good health. Each CDR3 is given with its conserved first and last residue. D genes are given only for firm matches. Not all rows give a size; the values are once, few, many and, for expanded clones, a class.

TRBJ2-7	TRBV6-1	.	TRBD1	CASSLGQPIYEQYF	TGTGCCAGCAGCCTGGGACAGCCCATCTACGAGCAGTACTTC
TRBJ2-1	TRBV2	.	.	CASSKERAYNEQFF	TGTGCCAGCAGTAAAGAGCGGGCCTACAATGAGCAGTTCTTC
TRBJ2-7	TRBV20-1	.	.	CSAQGNSYEQYF	TGCAGTGCACAAGGAAACTCCTACGAGCAGTACTTC
TRBJ2-5	TRBV9	.	.	CASSVALTVQETQYF	TGTGCCAGCAGCGTAGCTTTAACCGTCCAAGAGACCCAGTACTTC
TRBJ2-3	TRBV4-2	few	TRBD2	CASSQDGRGGFGTDTQYF	TGTGCCAGCAGCCAAGACGGGCGGGGGGGCTTTGGCACAGATACGCAGTATTTT
TRBJ2-7	TRBV5-5	.	TRBD1	CASSLVQGATYEQYF	TGTGCCAGCAGCTTGGTACAGGGGGCGACGTACGAGCAGTACTTC
TRBJ2-3	TRBV5-1	.	.	CASSLEGTGGKTQYF	TGCGCCAGCAGCTTGGAGGGGACGGGCGGGAAGACGCAGTATTTT
TRBJ2-3	TRBV4-3	few	.	CASSQDIYSTDTQYF	TGCGCCAGCAGCCAAGATATTTATAGCACAGATACGCAGTATTTT
TRBJ2-3	TRBV7-6	.	.	CASSLGSSPTDTQYF	TGTGCCAGCAGCTTAGGATCCAGCCCCACAGATACGCAGTATTTT
TRBJ2-5	TRBV28	.	TRBD2	CASSPGTSGAQETQYF	TGTGCCAGCAGTCCCGGGACTAGCGGGGCACAAGAGACCCAGTACTTC
TRBJ2-5	TRBV6-5	.	TRBD1	CASSYLPGGETQYF	TGTGCCAGCAGTTACCTCCCAGGGGGAGAGACCCAGTACTTC
TRBJ2-7	TRBV28	.	TRBD2	CASSSGTSGEREQYF	TGTGCCAGCAGTAGCGGGACTAGCGGGGAGAGGGAGCAGTACTTC
TRBJ2-5	TRBV7-2	.	TRBD1	CASSLGAQGLYQETQYF	TGTGCCAGCAGCTTAGGGGCACAGGGGCTCTACCAAGAGACCCAGTACTTC
TRBJ2-5	TRBV7-2	.	.	CASSFNGVAEGETQYF	TGTGCCAGCAGCTTCAACGGGGTAGCGGAAGGAGAGACCCAGTACTTC
TRBJ2-4	TRBV5-6	.	.	CASTGGSPRIQYF	TGTGCCAGCACCGGAGGGTCCCCCCGGATTCAGTACTTC
TRBJ2-1	TRBV12-3/TRBV12-4	.	.	CASSFVRGYDNEQFF	TGTGCCAGCAGTTTTGTCCGGGGGTACGACAATGAGCAGTTCTTC
TRBJ2-1	TRBV11-2	.	TRBD1	CASTLMAGTDVGEQFF	TGTGCCAGCACCCTTATGGCCGGGACAGATGTGGGAGAGCAGTTCTTC
TRBJ1-6	TRBV4-2	.	.	CASSRMGIDSPLHF	TGTGCCAGCAGCCGGATGGGGATCGACTCACCCCTCCACTTT
TRBJ2-1	TRBV29-1	.	.	CSVGGRTESFHNEQFF	TGCAGCGTTGGTGGGAGGACAGAAAGCTTCCACAATGAGCAGTTCTTC
TRBJ2-1	TRBV4-3	once	.	CASSRIGQTSYNEQFF	TGCGCCAGCAGCCGAATTGGACAGACATCGTACAATGAGCAGTTCTTC
TRBJ1-5	TRBV20-1	.	.	CSARAPGTRQPQHF	TGCAGTGCTAGAGCCCCAGGGACAAGACAGCCCCAGCATTTT